These T cell receptor beta chains were read from a single sample in a study of T cell responses to AZD1222 COVID-19 vaccine. TCRdb's table, derived via immunoSEQ multiplex PCR, lists solely in-frame clones and lacks some. The sample includes some 86,000 clones, roughly nine tenths seen only once; the top ten take more than 4.5%. Sequences were derived from peripheral blood, sampled on day 0 of AZD1222 vaccination. The source is an adult in good health. The CDR3 runs from the conserved cysteine through the conserved F or W. Fields, in order: clone size, J gene, D gene, V gene, CDR3 protein, CDR3 DNA. The D gene is left open where the match is weak. Size is omitted from some rows. Given values are once, few, many or a class for expanded clones.

.	TRBJ2-7	TRBD1	TRBV28	CASSSSGTGGLRSSYEQYF	TGTGCCAGCAGTTCGTCGGGGACAGGGGGCCTTCGTAGCTCCTACGAGCAGTACTTC
.	TRBJ2-7	.	TRBV5-1	CASSLTLSYEQYF	TGCGCCAGCAGCTTGACCCTAAGCTACGAGCAGTACTTC
.	TRBJ1-6	TRBD1	TRBV28	CASSPWTGGGSPLHF	TGTGCCAGCAGTCCGTGGACAGGGGGCGGATCACCCCTCCACTTT
.	TRBJ1-3	.	TRBV13	CASSFFGSAGNTIYF	TGTGCCAGCAGCTTCTTCGGAAGTGCTGGAAACACCATATATTTT
.	TRBJ2-1	TRBD2	TRBV5-1	CASSSASSGGFFYNEQFF	TGCGCCAGCAGCTCTGCCTCTAGCGGGGGCTTCTTCTACAATGAGCAGTTCTTC
.	TRBJ1-1	.	TRBV7-2	CASSLHPGENTEAFF	TGTGCCAGCAGCTTACATCCGGGGGAGAACACTGAAGCTTTCTTT
.	TRBJ2-7	.	TRBV5-1	CASSLDPGFSYEQYF	TGCGCCAGCAGCTTGGACCCCGGGTTTTCCTACGAGCAGTACTTC
.	TRBJ1-5	.	TRBV28	CASSLLWQGGDQPQHF	TGTGCCAGCAGTTTGCTTTGGCAGGGTGGCGATCAGCCCCAGCATTTT
once	TRBJ1-5	.	TRBV27	CASSWGGDNQPQHF	TGTGCCAGCAGTTGGGGGGGGGATAATCAGCCCCAGCATTTT
.	TRBJ2-5	TRBD2	TRBV10-2	CASSEAGGWETQYF	TGCGCCAGCAGTGAAGCGGGAGGATGGGAGACCCAGTACTTC
.	TRBJ1-1	.	TRBV4-3	CASSDHGTGNTEAFF	TGCGCCAGCAGCGATCACGGGACCGGCAACACTGAAGCTTTCTTT
.	TRBJ2-7	TRBD1	TRBV27	CASSGVRRDSRYELNF	TGTGCCAGCAGTGGTGTACGACGGGACAGCCGATACGAGCTCAACTTC
.	TRBJ1-1	.	TRBV30	CAWSLLNTEAFF	TGTGCCTGGAGTCTTTTGAACACTGAAGCTTTCTTT
once	TRBJ1-2	.	TRBV7-8	CASSLSDSTSLRVYPGYTF	TGTGCCAGCAGCTTAAGTGACAGCACCTCCCTTAGAGTTTATCCTGGCTACACCTTC
.	TRBJ1-5	TRBD1	TRBV7-6	CASSLIGGGQGQAQPQHF	TGTGCCAGCAGCTTAATTGGGGGTGGACAGGGACAAGCTCAGCCCCAGCATTTT
.	TRBJ2-1	.	TRBV7-9	CASSLDTNNEQFF	TGTGCCAGCAGCTTAGACACTAACAATGAGCAGTTCTTC
.	TRBJ2-3	.	TRBV5-4	CASSLDLTKDTQYF	TGTGCCAGCAGCTTGGATCTTACGAAGGATACGCAGTATTTT
.	TRBJ1-5	.	TRBV21-1	CASSSCRGNQPQHF	TGTGCCAGCAGCAGCTGCAGGGGCAATCAGCCCCAGCATTTT
.	TRBJ2-7	TRBD2	TRBV6-2/TRBV6-3	CASSYSRGGSYEQYF	TGTGCCAGCAGTTACTCAAGGGGAGGGTCCTACGAGCAGTACTTC
.	TRBJ2-7	.	TRBV9	CASSPDSYEQYF	TGTGCCAGCAGCCCGGACAGCTACGAGCAGTACTTC
.	TRBJ2-7	.	TRBV28	CASSPPVVRDYEQYF	TGTGCCAGCAGTCCGCCTGTGGTCCGGGACTACGAGCAGTACTTC
.	TRBJ1-5	TRBD1	TRBV5-8	CASKTGSNQPQHF	TGTGCCAGCAAGACAGGGAGCAATCAGCCCCAGCATTTT
.	TRBJ2-1	.	TRBV7-2	CASSPTRAEEQFF	TGTGCCAGCAGCCCCACCCGGGCAGAGGAGCAGTTCTTC
.	TRBJ2-6	.	TRBV5-5	CASSLAGLEGAGANVLTF	TGTGCCAGCAGCTTGGCCGGCCTAGAAGGTGCTGGGGCCAACGTCCTGACTTTC
.	TRBJ1-1	.	TRBV12-3/TRBV12-4	CASSFTTERAAFF	TGTGCCAGCAGTTTCACGACAGAGAGGGCAGCTTTCTTT
.	TRBJ2-7	TRBD1	TRBV19	CASSAGQGYEQYF	TGTGCCAGTAGTGCGGGACAGGGGTACGAGCAGTACTTC
.	TRBJ2-1	TRBD2	TRBV29-1	CSGKAGGSSYNEQFF	TGCAGCGGTAAAGCGGGAGGGAGCTCCTACAATGAGCAGTTCTTC
.	TRBJ1-2	.	TRBV6-5	CASSPRDGSLHTF	TGTGCCAGCAGTCCCCGGGACGGAAGTTTGCACACCTTC
.	TRBJ2-5	.	TRBV19	CASRTSRYQETQYF	TGTGCCAGTAGAACATCAAGGTACCAAGAGACCCAGTACTTC
few	TRBJ2-1	TRBD2	TRBV28	CASSSPGAGEGEQFF	TGTGCCAGCAGTTCCCCCGGGGCGGGAGAGGGTGAGCAGTTCTTC
.	TRBJ2-5	.	TRBV30	CAWSGGETQYF	TGTGCCTGGAGCGGGGGAGAGACCCAGTACTTC
.	TRBJ2-1	TRBD2	TRBV27	CASSHKDWTSGYEQFF	TGTGCCAGCAGTCATAAAGACTGGACTAGCGGGTATGAGCAGTTCTTC
.	TRBJ2-4	TRBD1	TRBV2	CASSETGTKNIQYF	TGTGCCAGCAGTGAGACAGGGACCAAAAACATTCAGTACTTC
.	TRBJ2-2	TRBD1	TRBV6-4	CASSETGGFTGELFF	TGTGCCAGCAGCGAGACAGGGGGCTTCACCGGGGAGCTGTTTTTT
.	TRBJ2-7	.	TRBV20-1	CSASLPESSYEQYF	TGCAGTGCTAGTCTTCCAGAGAGCTCCTACGAGCAGTACTTC
.	TRBJ2-1	TRBD2	TRBV2	CASSSGRDHEQFF	TGTGCCAGCTCTAGCGGGAGGGATCATGAGCAGTTCTTC
.	TRBJ2-5	TRBD1	TRBV11-2	CASKTGVGETQYF	TGTGCCAGCAAAACAGGGGTGGGAGAGACCCAGTACTTC
.	TRBJ1-2	.	TRBV10-3	CATDDGSNYGYTF	TGTGCCACCGATGACGGATCTAACTATGGCTACACCTTC
.	TRBJ1-2	.	TRBV5-1	CASSFPRRGEGYTF	TGCGCCAGCAGCTTTCCCCGCAGAGGCGAAGGCTACACCTTC
.	TRBJ2-4	.	TRBV21-1	CASSKARAELAKNIQYF	TGTGCCAGCAGCAAAGCGCGGGCAGAATTAGCCAAAAACATTCAGTACTTC
.	TRBJ2-5	.	TRBV6-2/TRBV6-3	CASSTMQGKETQYF	TGTGCCAGCAGTACGATGCAGGGGAAAGAGACCCAGTACTTC
.	TRBJ2-7	TRBD1	TRBV2	CASRETGTGTYEQYF	TGTGCCAGCAGAGAGACCGGGACAGGGACCTACGAGCAGTACTTC
.	TRBJ1-1	.	TRBV27	CASSLLGTQNTEAFF	TGTGCCAGCAGTCTCCTGGGGACACAGAACACTGAAGCTTTCTTT